This paragraph covers one T cell receptor beta chain sequence. CDR1 is SGHTA, CDR2 FQGNSA, per germline. V gave up 1 base and J gave up 3 bases; unmatched junction bases: 1. The CDR3 totals 15 residues. This specimen belongs to a study of OX40 agonist ivuxolimab in advanced cancers. Assay used: immunoSEQ multiplex PCR; TCRdb lists only in-frame clones, some missing. The data contain 70,000 or so clones, roughly 88% of them singletons. The TCR originated in an adult with an advanced solid tumor such as melanoma, head and neck, liver or kidney cancer. This material consisted of CD4+ or CD8+ T cells sorted from blood, taken in a trial of the OX40 agonist ivuxolimab. The genes are TRBV7-2 and TRBJ2-1, with 9 bases lining up with TRBD1. The CDR3 DNA follows: TGTGCCAGCAGCTTAGACAGGGGGCTCTACAATGAGCAGTTCTTC. It is translated as CASSLDRGLYNEQFF.